The 29 T cell receptor beta chains below all came from one sample that was sequenced in a study of T cell repertoires in cytomegalovirus infection. Their cognate antigens are unknown. TCRdb re-called the reads through MiXCR, storing one row per CDR3 protein. This table holds approximately 150,000 distinct CDR3 sequences, about 20% found once. Material: CD8+ T cells from cultured PBMCs, obtained from culture after CMV antigen stimulation. These receptors were collected from a human donor in good health (CMV status not recorded). Some clones in this sample may be carry-over from other donors' samples.

In this sample, this clonotype turned up a few times. J is TRBJ2-1 and V is TRBV25-1; possibly TRBD1 for D (5 bases). This CDR3 has 13 amino acids. V was trimmed by 3 bases and J by 3 bases, leaving 6 bases between them. The germline V gene has CDR1 MGHDK and CDR2 SYGVNS. CDR3 in DNA: TGTGCCAGCAGTGAGCAGGGCTACAATGAGCAGTTCTTC. Translation gives CASSEQGYNEQFF.

V is TRBV6-2 or TRBV6-3 and J is TRBJ2-6; D is uncertain. This CDR3 is 15 amino acids long. V was shortened by 2 bases and J by 1 base, with 6 bases between the two germline ends. Germline lookup yields CDR1 MNHEY and CDR2 SVGEGT. This chain's CDR3 is CASSYKGSGANVLTF. The CDR3 nucleotides are TGTGCCAGCAGTTACAAGGGATCTGGGGCCAACGTCCTGACTTTC.

This clonotype was observed a handful of times. V and J are TRBV12-3 or TRBV12-4 and TRBJ2-5; 10 positions match TRBD1. Trimming cost V 5 bases and J 1 base; bases outside gene matches: 10. The CDR3 loop spans 17 amino acids. CDR3 coding DNA: TGTGCCAGCAGTCCGGGACAGGGGTTGCCCCTCCAAGAGACCCAGTACTTC. As protein: CASSPGQGLPLQETQYF.

The rearrangement uses TRBV4-3 and TRBJ1-4; unclear D gene. Germline V gives CDR1 LGHNA, CDR2 YSLEER. This CDR3 is built from 13 residues. Trimming left V 0 bases short and J 5 bases short, with 4 bases between. The CDR3 DNA sequence: TGCGCCAGCAGCCAAGAAATGAATGAAAAACTGTTTTTT. Translating it yields CASSQEMNEKLFF.

In this sample, this clonotype turned up a few times. The gene calls are TRBV12-3 or TRBV12-4 and TRBJ1-2; D is unclear. The CDR3 is made up of 13 amino acids. Trimming stripped 5 bases from V and 8 bases from J, with 15 bases between. CDR3 nucleotide sequence: TGTGCCAGCAGTGCCACGGTCGGTGGGGGCTACACCTTC. It is translated as CASSATVGGGYTF.

The chain carries TRBV5-1 and TRBJ2-7, with 8 bases fitting TRBD1. CDR1 and CDR2 from the germline V gene are SGHRS and YFSETQ. This CDR3 is 12 amino acids long. V was pared by 6 bases and J by 5 bases, with 4 bases of the junction left unmatched. The CDR3 DNA sequence: TGCGCCAGCAACAGGGGGAGTGACGAGCAGTACTTC. This gives the protein CASNRGSDEQYF.

J is TRBJ2-3 and V is TRBV7-9; 10 bases line up with TRBD2. This CDR3 region has 15 residues. J gave up 1 base and V 6 bases, and 4 bases lay outside the gene matches. Germline V gives CDR1 SEHNR, CDR2 FQNEAQ (reference sequence). The CDR3 nucleotides are TGTGCCAGCAGTCAAACTAGCGGGGGCACAGATACGCAGTATTTT. The encoded protein is CASSQTSGGTDTQYF. The full variable domain, in which reference TRBV7-9 and TRBJ2-3 provide the parts outside the CDR3, is DTGVSQNPRHKITKRGQNVTFRCDPISEHNRLYWYRQTLGQGPEFLTYFQNEAQLEKSRLLSDRFSAERPKGSFSTLEIQRTEQGDSAMYLCASSQTSGGTDTQYFGPGTRLTVL.

This clonotype appeared a few times. The chain links TRBV27 to TRBJ1-6, with 8 positions matching TRBD1. This CDR3 spans 16 amino acids. CDR1 is MNHEY, CDR2 SMNVEV, per germline (reference sequence). V was pared by 6 bases and J by 2 bases, with 6 bases of the junction left unmatched. CDR3 nucleotide sequence: TGTGCCAGCAGGGAATTGGGACAGGCCTATAATTCACCCCTCCACTTT. Its protein product is CASRELGQAYNSPLHF.

J is TRBJ2-2 and V is TRBV5-5, with TRBD2 identical over 8 bases. Germline lookup yields CDR1 SGHKS and CDR2 YYEKEE (reference sequence). The CDR3 totals 16 residues. V was clipped by 0 bases and J by 2 bases; unmatched bases: 3. The DNA for the CDR3 is TGTGCCAGCAGCTTGGGCGGGGGGATAAACACCGGGGAGCTGTTTTTT. Protein sequence: CASSLGGGINTGELFF.

This clonotype was picked up a small number of times. The CDR3 loop is CASSPLMLVDEQYF. CDR3 DNA sequence: TGTGCCAGCAGTCCCCTGATGTTGGTGGACGAGCAGTACTTC. The chain recombines TRBV12-3 or TRBV12-4 with TRBJ2-7; D remains ambiguous. The CDR3 runs 14 residues. Trimming left V 5 bases short and J 5 bases short, with 16 bases between.

This clonotype came up a few times. The chain recombines TRBV6-1 with TRBJ2-1; no clear D. This CDR3 contains 14 residues. Germline lookup yields CDR1 MNHNS and CDR2 SASEGT. V was trimmed by 6 bases and J by 0 bases, leaving 9 bases between them. The CDR3 loop is CASRKMPSYNEQFF. CDR3 nucleotides: TGTGCCAGCAGGAAGATGCCCTCCTACAATGAGCAGTTCTTC.

The sample holds many counts of this clonotype. The genes are TRBV12-3 or TRBV12-4 and TRBJ1-1, with D uncertain. This CDR3 comprises 12 residues. Trimming stripped 6 bases from V and 4 bases from J, with 9 bases between. This CDR3 is CASSLDRTEAFF. CDR3 in DNA: TGTGCCAGCAGCCTGGACCGCACTGAAGCTTTCTTT.

This clonotype was seen more than once but under ten times. One end of the junction fails to match germline, which may point to a read error. This chain uses TRBV7-6 with TRBJ2-7, with D uncertain. Looked up from germline, CDR1 is SGHVS and CDR2 is FNYEAQ. This CDR3 comprises 15 residues. The CDR3 here is CASSLSPGPLAEPNF. In nucleotides, the CDR3 is TGTGCCAGCAGCTTATCACCGGGCCCTTTGGCGGAACCCAACTTC.

This clonotype has just a few counts. The V gene is TRBV7-2, the J gene TRBJ2-1; D possibly corresponds to TRBD1 (6 bases). The length of the CDR3 is 14 residues. Trimming left V 5 bases short and J 4 bases short, with 12 bases between. CDR1 and CDR2 (germline): SGHTA, FQGNSA. This CDR3 reads CASSDRQGYNEQFF. The CDR3 nucleotides are TGTGCCAGCAGCGACCGTCAGGGGTACAATGAGCAGTTCTTC.

The chain uses TRBV4-1 and TRBJ2-7, with D possibly being TRBD1 (6 bases). The CDR3 totals 15 residues. The V end was cut by 1 base, the J end by 1 base, with 11 bases between. Germline assignment: CDR1 MGHRA and CDR2 YSYEKL. CDR3 in amino acids: CASSQVGQLSYEQYF. The CDR3 region has the DNA TGCGCCAGCAGCCAAGTAGGACAGCTTTCCTACGAGCAGTACTTC.

The chain is built from TRBV27 and TRBJ2-7; TRBD1 matches 7 bases. The V gene end was trimmed by 6 bases and the J gene end by 5 bases; junction bases not matched to a gene: 16. The germline CDR1 and CDR2 sequences are MNHEY and SMNVEV (reference sequence). The CDR3 is 16 amino acids. The CDR3 nucleotides read TGTGCCAGCAGCAGTTTGAGGACAGGCTCCACTAACGAGCAGTACTTC. The encoded protein is CASSSLRTGSTNEQYF.

The chain uses TRBV7-2 and TRBJ1-1, with D perhaps matching TRBD1 (5 bases). The CDR3 runs to 19 residues. Trimming cost V 6 bases and J 0 bases, with 26 bases left between them. CDR1 SGHTA and CDR2 FQGNSA come from the germline V gene. The CDR3 here is CASSSSPREPEGMNTEAFF. The CDR3 DNA is TGTGCCAGCAGTAGTTCACCCCGGGAACCTGAGGGGATGAACACTGAAGCTTTCTTT.

This chain links TRBV7-9 with TRBJ2-1, with D perhaps assigned TRBD1 or TRBD2 (5 bases each). V lost 4 bases and J 5 bases, leaving 12 bases between the germline ends. This CDR3 is 14 amino acids long. Germline V lookup: CDR1 SEHNR, CDR2 FQNEAQ (reference sequence). CDR3 nucleotides: TGTGCCAGCAGCTCGGGACGGACCAACAATGAGCAGTTCTTC. Its protein product is CASSSGRTNNEQFF. The variable domain in full, with the rest retrieved from reference TRBV7-9 and TRBJ2-1, is DTGVSQNPRHKITKRGQNVTFRCDPISEHNRLYWYRQTLGQGPEFLTYFQNEAQLEKSRLLSDRFSAERPKGSFSTLEIQRTEQGDSAMYLCASSSGRTNNEQFFGPGTRLTVL.

The chain recombines TRBV6-2 or TRBV6-3 with TRBJ1-5; weak D call: TRBD1 (5 bases). Per the germline V gene, CDR1 is MNHEY and CDR2 is SVGEGT. V dropped 5 bases and J dropped 2 bases, with 13 bases sitting between them. The CDR3 consists of 15 residues. This chain's CDR3 is CASSLEGRRNQPQHF. CDR3 sequence (DNA): TGTGCCAGCAGTCTCGAGGGACGGCGCAATCAGCCCCAGCATTTT.

In this sample, this clonotype turned up a few times. The CDR3 nucleotides are TGTGCCAGCAGTCTCCCGCCCAGTGCTGAAGCTTTCTTT. It specifies CASSLPPSAEAFF. V usage is TRBV28 and J usage is TRBJ1-1; no clear D gene. The V gene lost 5 bases and the J gene lost 6 bases, with 13 bases spanning the gap. The CDR3 loop spans 13 amino acids. Germline CDR1 and CDR2: MDHEN and SYDVKM.

This clonotype was counted a few times. The J gene is TRBJ1-6, the V gene TRBV7-2, with D unresolved. Trimming removed 4 bases from V and 14 bases from J, with 18 bases in between. The CDR3 has 14 amino acids. Germline V gene sequence: CDR1 SGHTA, CDR2 FQGNSA. The CDR3 spells CASSSLDTRGSLHF. The DNA for the CDR3 is TGTGCCAGCAGCTCACTCGACACCCGAGGATCCCTCCACTTT.

This clonotype was counted only a few times. This chain links TRBV4-1 with TRBJ1-6; no reliable D call. Looked up from germline, CDR1 is MGHRA and CDR2 is YSYEKL. Between the trimmed V and J ends, which lost 0 bases and 11 bases, there was a span of 14 bases. The CDR3 sequence is 15 residues long. For the CDR3, the DNA is TGCGCCAGCAGCCAAGATCTGGGAGCCGACGCACCCCTCCACTTT. The encoded protein is CASSQDLGADAPLHF.

The J gene is TRBJ2-3, the V gene TRBV7-2, with 11 bases lining up with TRBD2. The J segment lost 2 bases and the V segment lost 5 bases, leaving 6 bases of the junction unmatched. CDR1 and CDR2 (germline): SGHTA, FQGNSA. The CDR3 runs to 16 residues. The CDR3 region has the DNA TGTGCCAGCAGCCTTGGGACTAGCGGTCCCACAGATACGCAGTATTTT. Translating gives CASSLGTSGPTDTQYF.

This clonotype was observed a few times. The genes are TRBV2 and TRBJ2-3, with D hard to call. The germline V and J ends were trimmed by 6 bases and 7 bases, with 11 bases remaining between them. The CDR3 sequence is 12 residues long. Per germline, CDR1 SNHLY and CDR2 FYNNEI. The CDR3 DNA sequence: TGTGCCAGCAGGCGAACATCTTATACGCAGTATTTT. Translation gives CASRRTSYTQYF.

This chain links TRBV4-2 with TRBJ1-6; D is unclear. The CDR3 sequence is 15 residues long. V was clipped by 4 bases and J by 10 bases, with 17 bases between them. Germline V gene data show CDR1 as LGHNA and CDR2 as YNFKEQ. CDR3 residues: CASSPVRELLSPLHF. The DNA for the CDR3 is TGTGCCAGCAGCCCAGTCCGGGAGCTCTTATCACCCCTCCACTTT.

J is TRBJ2-7 and V is TRBV6-2 or TRBV6-3; TRBD1 agrees at 8 bases. The CDR3 covers 15 residues. Germline CDR1 and CDR2: MNHEY and SVGEGT. V lost 2 bases to trimming and J lost 0 bases; unmatched junction nucleotides: 3. The CDR3 nucleotides are TGTGCCAGCAGTTACGTGACAGGGGTCTCCTACGAGCAGTACTTC. The encoded protein is CASSYVTGVSYEQYF.

The chain recombines TRBV7-6 with TRBJ2-7, with 8 bases identical to TRBD2. Unmatched junction bases numbered 12, after V lost 5 bases and J lost 6 bases. This CDR3 spans 15 amino acids. The germline V gene encodes CDR1 SGHVS and CDR2 FNYEAQ. The CDR3 sequence: CASSPIGGDIIEQYF. CDR3 DNA: TGTGCCAGCAGCCCAATCGGGGGGGACATAATCGAGCAGTACTTC. Looking up the rest from reference TRBV7-6 and TRBJ2-7 gives the full variable domain: GAGVSQSPRYKVTKRGQDVALRCDPISGHVSLYWYRQALGQGPEFLTYFNYEAQQDKSGLPNDRFSAERPEGSISTLTIQRTEQRDSAMYRCASSPIGGDIIEQYFGPGTRLTVT.

This chain joins TRBV7-6 and TRBJ2-5; the D is unclear. From germline, CDR1 is SGHVS and CDR2 FNYEAQ. The germline V and J ends were trimmed by 4 bases and 3 bases, with 12 bases remaining between them. The CDR3 consists of 14 residues. Here the CDR3 reads CASSSSWVKETQYF. The CDR3 coding sequence is TGTGCCAGCAGCTCCTCCTGGGTAAAAGAGACCCAGTACTTC.

This clonotype was counted between two and nine times. This sequence joins TRBV7-2 and TRBJ2-7; no clear D gene. The CDR3 consists of 16 residues. V lost 5 bases, J lost 0 bases, and 17 bases lay in between. From germline, CDR1 is SGHTA and CDR2 FQGNSA. This CDR3 reads CASSPFSPRLSYEQYF. In DNA, the CDR3 is TGTGCCAGCAGCCCGTTCTCCCCTAGGCTCTCCTACGAGCAGTACTTC.